The rows below give T cell receptor beta chains drawn from one sample of a study of blood T cell repertoires in COVID-19. The table came from immunoSEQ multiplex PCR; TCRdb's copy has only in-frame clones and leaves some out. The repertoire includes about 250,000 clones, roughly 80% of them detected once, and approximately 3.8% sits in the top ten. What was sequenced was PBMCs or T cells enriched from blood (not recorded which). Source of these receptors: a woman between 40 and 55 years old who had been exposed to COVID-19. Both conserved end residues are part of each CDR3. The D gene is left open where the match is weak. The size of a clone is reported for some rows only, either as once, few or many, or as a class for expanded clones.

NA,few,TRBV19,TRBJ1-5,TGTGCCAGTAGTATGAGTGTTAGCAATCAGCCCCAGCATTTT,CASSMSVSNQPQHF
TRBD1,NA,TRBV3-1/TRBV3-2,TRBJ1-2,TGTGCCAGCAGCCGCAGACCCCGGGACAGGGTAAACGGCTACACCTTC,CASSRRPRDRVNGYTF
NA,once,TRBV21-1,TRBJ1-1,TGTGCCAGCAGCAACTACCCCTCGGCGGGGGGCGCCTTGAACACTGAAGCTTTCTTT,CASSNYPSAGGALNTEAFF
TRBD1,once,TRBV15,TRBJ1-5,TGTGCCACCAGCAGCAGACAGGGCCTGCATCAGCCCCAGCATTTT,CATSSRQGLHQPQHF
TRBD2,NA,TRBV11-3,TRBJ2-3,TGTGCCAGCAGCTTTCAAGGAACAGGCCGTAGCGGGGGGGATACGCAGTATTTT,CASSFQGTGRSGGDTQYF
NA,few,TRBV24-1,TRBJ1-1,TGTGCCACCAGTGATCCAGGACAGATCCCGTGGGCTTTCTTT,CATSDPGQIPWAFF
TRBD2,NA,TRBV4-1,TRBJ2-7,TGCGCCAGCAGCCAAGGACACGGGGGGGTCCACGAGCAGTACTTC,CASSQGHGGVHEQYF
TRBD2,few,TRBV6-4,TRBJ2-1,TGTGCCAGCAGTGACCTCGGGGGGGGTTCCTACAATGAGCAGTTCTTC,CASSDLGGGSYNEQFF
NA,NA,TRBV3-1/TRBV3-2,TRBJ2-7,TGTGCCAGCAGCCCCCGCGCAGGGTCAGACGAGCAGTACTTC,CASSPRAGSDEQYF
NA,few,TRBV7-2,TRBJ1-1,TGTGCCAGCAGCTATCAGAACACTGAAGCTTTCTTT,CASSYQNTEAFF
TRBD1,NA,TRBV7-3,TRBJ2-1,TGTGCCAGCAGCTTATTACAGGGGTTCAATGAGCAGTTCTTC,CASSLLQGFNEQFF
TRBD1,NA,TRBV5-1,TRBJ2-5,TGCGCCAGCAGCTTCTCAGGGGGCTCGGAGACCCAGTACTTC,CASSFSGGSETQYF
TRBD2,once,TRBV25-1,TRBJ2-7,TGTGCCAGCAGTGAAACCCTAGCGGACTCCTACGAGCAGTACTTC,CASSETLADSYEQYF
NA,NA,TRBV27,TRBJ1-2,TGTGCCAGCAGTCCCCAGACAGGTCTCAAGGGTGGCTACACCTTC,CASSPQTGLKGGYTF
TRBD1,NA,TRBV6-6,TRBJ1-6,TGTGCCAGCAGTCCGACAGGGACTAGTTCACCCCTCCACTTT,CASSPTGTSSPLHF
TRBD1,once,TRBV27,TRBJ1-6,TGTGCCAGCAGTTTAGCGACAGGGGTGAATTCACCCCTCCACTTT,CASSLATGVNSPLHF
NA,NA,TRBV3-1/TRBV3-2,TRBJ2-3,TGTGCCAGCAGCCCCTTGGCGGGGGCCACAGATACGCAGTATTTT,CASSPLAGATDTQYF
TRBD1,NA,TRBV24-1,TRBJ2-3,TGTGCCACCAGTGATCCACAGGGGGCAGATACGCAGTATTTT,CATSDPQGADTQYF
NA,NA,TRBV13,TRBJ1-6,TGTGCCAGCAGCTTCGGAGGTCGGGGTAATTCACCCCTCCACTTT,CASSFGGRGNSPLHF
TRBD1,NA,TRBV7-6,TRBJ1-2,TGTGCCAGCAGCTTAGCGGGACAGGGTTCCTATGGCTACACCTTC,CASSLAGQGSYGYTF
TRBD1,NA,TRBV3-1/TRBV3-2,TRBJ1-2,TGTGCCAGCAGGGGACAGGGTAGGAACTATGGCTACACCTTC,CASRGQGRNYGYTF
NA,NA,TRBV2,TRBJ1-5,TGTGCCAGCAGTGCGACCGACTCTTTTAATCAGCCCCAGCATTTT,CASSATDSFNQPQHF
NA,NA,TRBV9,TRBJ1-6,TGTGCCAGCAGCGTAGAAGGGGTTGGAGGGAATGGTTCACCCCTCCACTTT,CASSVEGVGGNGSPLHF
NA,NA,TRBV7-9,TRBJ1-1,TGTGCCAGCAGCCCGACGCCCGGCCAGCGCACTGAAGCTTTCTTT,CASSPTPGQRTEAFF
TRBD1,few,TRBV3-1/TRBV3-2,TRBJ1-3,TGTGCCAGCAGCCCTGGACAGGCCTACTCTGGAAACACCATATATTTT,CASSPGQAYSGNTIYF
TRBD1,NA,TRBV3-1/TRBV3-2,TRBJ2-3,TGTGCCAGCAGCCCTAGGGCGACAGGGGGCACAGATACGCAGTATTTT,CASSPRATGGTDTQYF
NA,NA,TRBV9,TRBJ1-6,TGTGCCAGCAGCGTCAGGGATGGGTCACCCCTCCACTTT,CASSVRDGSPLHF
NA,NA,TRBV12-3/TRBV12-4,TRBJ1-6,TGTGCCAGCAGCCAAGCCGCGGGTAGTCACCTCCACTTT,CASSQAAGSHLHF
NA,NA,TRBV12-3/TRBV12-4,TRBJ1-5,TGTGCCAGCGCGCTAGGGGGCAATCAGCCCCAGCATTTT,CASALGGNQPQHF
NA,NA,TRBV18,TRBJ2-7,TGTGCCAGCTCGAGTATGGACGGAGGCTACGAGCAGTACTTC,CASSSMDGGYEQYF
TRBD1,NA,TRBV2,TRBJ2-3,TGTGCCAGCAGTGGATCGGGACAGGGATCAGATACGCAGTATTTT,CASSGSGQGSDTQYF
TRBD1,NA,TRBV9,TRBJ1-1,TGTGCCAGCAGCGTGGCTAGCGAATACAGGGGGGAAACTGAAGCTTTCTTT,CASSVASEYRGETEAFF
NA,many,TRBV6-5,TRBJ1-3,TGTGCCAGCAGTCGGGAGTCCGGAAACACCATATATTTT,CASSRESGNTIYF
NA,NA,TRBV9,TRBJ1-3,TGTGCCAGCAGCGTCGAAAAGGGGAGGGGAAACACCATATATTTT,CASSVEKGRGNTIYF
TRBD1,NA,TRBV28,TRBJ1-5,TGTGCCAGCAGTTTTGACAGGGCCTGGCATTTT,CASSFDRAWHF
NA,NA,TRBV9,TRBJ2-7,TGTGCCAGCAGCGTACGCGCTGGCTACGAGCAGTACTTC,CASSVRAGYEQYF
NA,NA,TRBV12-3/TRBV12-4,TRBJ2-7,TGTGCCAGCAGAACCGAGATTTCATGGCAGTACTTC,CASRTEISWQYF
NA,NA,TRBV24-1,TRBJ2-3,TGTGCCACCAGTGATCCCTCAGGGGTAGATACGCAGTATTTT,CATSDPSGVDTQYF
NA,NA,TRBV5-6,TRBJ2-5,TGTGCCAGCAGCCGGGGCTTTAGCGGAGTTCGACAAGAGACCCAGTACTTC,CASSRGFSGVRQETQYF
NA,NA,TRBV7-3,TRBJ2-2,TGTGCCAGCAGCGCAATCGGGGATCCTGGAACCGGGGAGCTGTTTTTT,CASSAIGDPGTGELFF
NA,once,TRBV6-2/TRBV6-3,TRBJ1-5,TGTGCCAGCAGTTCAGGGGCGGTTCAGCCCCAGCATTTT,CASSSGAVQPQHF
TRBD2,NA,TRBV7-3,TRBJ2-1,TGTGCCAGCAACTTCTCACTAGCGGGGCTTGACAATGAGCAGTTCTTC,CASNFSLAGLDNEQFF
NA,NA,TRBV4-3,TRBJ2-6,TGCGCCAGCAGCCCTGGAGGGGTGGGCGTCCTGACTTTC,CASSPGGVGVLTF
NA,NA,TRBV7-2,TRBJ1-3,TGTGCCAGCAGCCAAATCTCTGGAAACACCATATATTTT,CASSQISGNTIYF
TRBD1,once,TRBV3-1/TRBV3-2,TRBJ1-2,TGTGCCAGCAGCCGCGGGACAGGGGGCGGCTATGGCTACACCTTC,CASSRGTGGGYGYTF
TRBD2,NA,TRBV2,TRBJ2-5,TGTGCCAGCAGTGATATAGCGGGGGGACAAGAGACCCAGTACTTC,CASSDIAGGQETQYF
TRBD2,NA,TRBV7-8,TRBJ2-1,TGTGCCAGCAGCTTAGCGGGGGCGGGGGGGCTCAATGAGCAGTTCTTC,CASSLAGAGGLNEQFF
NA,NA,TRBV5-6,TRBJ1-6,TGTGCCAGCAGCCTCCCCGAGGGCTATAATTCACCCCTCCACTTT,CASSLPEGYNSPLHF
NA,once,TRBV11-2,TRBJ1-5,TGTGCCAGCAGCTTAGATATAAGGGGGGGTCAGCCCCAGCATTTT,CASSLDIRGGQPQHF